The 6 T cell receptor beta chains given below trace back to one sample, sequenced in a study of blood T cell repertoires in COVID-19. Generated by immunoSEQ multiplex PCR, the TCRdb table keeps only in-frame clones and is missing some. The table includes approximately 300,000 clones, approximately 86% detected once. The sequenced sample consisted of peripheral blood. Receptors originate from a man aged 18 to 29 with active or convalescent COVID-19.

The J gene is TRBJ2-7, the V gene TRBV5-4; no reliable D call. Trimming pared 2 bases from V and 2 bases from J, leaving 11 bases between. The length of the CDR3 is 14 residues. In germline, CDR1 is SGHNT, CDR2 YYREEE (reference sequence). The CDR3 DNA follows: TGTGCCAGCAGCTTTGGTCCAGGTACCTACGAGCAGTACTTC. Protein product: CASSFGPGTYEQYF.

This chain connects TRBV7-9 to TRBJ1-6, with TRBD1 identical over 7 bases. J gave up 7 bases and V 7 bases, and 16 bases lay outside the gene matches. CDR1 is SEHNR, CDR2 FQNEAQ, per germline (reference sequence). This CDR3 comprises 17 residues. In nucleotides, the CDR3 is TGTGCCAGCATAATGGTGTCGAGACAGGGATCGAATTCACCCCTCCACTTT. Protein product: CASIMVSRQGSNSPLHF.

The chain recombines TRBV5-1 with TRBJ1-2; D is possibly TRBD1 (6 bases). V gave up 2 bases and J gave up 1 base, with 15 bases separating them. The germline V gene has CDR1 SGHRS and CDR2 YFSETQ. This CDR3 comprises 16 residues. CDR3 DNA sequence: TGCGCCAGCAGCTTAGGACAGTCCCCAAATAACTATGGCTACACCTTC. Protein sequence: CASSLGQSPNNYGYTF. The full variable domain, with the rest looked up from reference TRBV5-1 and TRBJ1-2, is KAGVTQTPRYLIKTRGQQVTLSCSPISGHRSVSWYQQTPGQGLQFLFEYFSETQRNKGNFPGRFSGRQFSNSRSEMNVSTLELGDSALYLCASSLGQSPNNYGYTFGSGTRLTVV.

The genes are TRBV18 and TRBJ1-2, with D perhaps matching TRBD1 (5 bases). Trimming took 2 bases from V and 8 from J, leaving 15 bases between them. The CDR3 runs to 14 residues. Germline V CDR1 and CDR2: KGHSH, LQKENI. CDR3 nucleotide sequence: TGTGCCAGCTCACCAATGGGGAGGGGTAACGGCTACACCTTC. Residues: CASSPMGRGNGYTF. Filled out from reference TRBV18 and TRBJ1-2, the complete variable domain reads NAGVMQNPRHLVRRRGQEARLRCSPMKGHSHVYWYRQLPEEGLKFMVYLQKENIIDESGMPKERFSAEFPKEGPSILRIQQVVRGDSAAYFCASSPMGRGNGYTFGSGTRLTVV.

As DNA, the CDR3 is TGCGCCAGCAGCTTGAACCCTGTGGGGCAGGGGGGAGAAAAACTGTTTTTT. The encoded protein is CASSLNPVGQGGEKLFF. This chain connects TRBV5-1 to TRBJ1-4; TRBD1 aligns across 7 bases. The CDR3 contains 17 residues. V lost 1 base to trimming and J lost 8 bases; unmatched junction nucleotides: 14. CDR1 and CDR2 (germline): SGHRS, YFSETQ.

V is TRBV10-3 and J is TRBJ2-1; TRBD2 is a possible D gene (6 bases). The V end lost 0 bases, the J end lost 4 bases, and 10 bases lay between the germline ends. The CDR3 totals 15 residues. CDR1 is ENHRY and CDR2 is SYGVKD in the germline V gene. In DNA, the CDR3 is TGTGCCATCAGTGAGTCCGGGACTGGATACAATGAGCAGTTCTTC. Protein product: CAISESGTGYNEQFF.